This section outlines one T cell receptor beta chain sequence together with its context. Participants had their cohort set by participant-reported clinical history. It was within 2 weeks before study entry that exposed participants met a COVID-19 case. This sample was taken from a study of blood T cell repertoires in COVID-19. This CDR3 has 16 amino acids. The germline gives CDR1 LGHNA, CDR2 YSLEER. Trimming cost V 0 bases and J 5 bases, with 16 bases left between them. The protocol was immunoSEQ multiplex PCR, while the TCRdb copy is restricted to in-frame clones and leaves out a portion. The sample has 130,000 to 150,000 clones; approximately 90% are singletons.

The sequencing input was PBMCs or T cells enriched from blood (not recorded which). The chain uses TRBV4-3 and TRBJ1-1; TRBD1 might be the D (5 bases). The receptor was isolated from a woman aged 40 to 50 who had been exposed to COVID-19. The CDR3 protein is CASSQEYRYRLTEAFF. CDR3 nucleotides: TGCGCCAGCAGCCAAGAATACCGATACAGGTTAACTGAAGCTTTCTTT.